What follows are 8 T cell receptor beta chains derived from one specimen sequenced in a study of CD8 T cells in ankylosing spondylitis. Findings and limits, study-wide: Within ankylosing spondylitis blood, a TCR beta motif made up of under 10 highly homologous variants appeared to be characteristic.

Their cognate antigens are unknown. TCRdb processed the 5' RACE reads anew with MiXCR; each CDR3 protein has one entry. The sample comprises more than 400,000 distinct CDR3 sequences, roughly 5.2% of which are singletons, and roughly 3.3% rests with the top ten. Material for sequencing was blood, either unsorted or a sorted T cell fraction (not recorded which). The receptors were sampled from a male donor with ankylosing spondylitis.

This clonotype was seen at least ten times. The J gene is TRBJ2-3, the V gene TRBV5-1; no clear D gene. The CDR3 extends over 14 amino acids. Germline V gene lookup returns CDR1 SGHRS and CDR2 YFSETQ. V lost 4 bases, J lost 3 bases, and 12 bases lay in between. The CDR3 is CASSPGVRTDTQYF. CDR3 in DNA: TGCGCCAGCAGCCCTGGGGTGAGGACAGATACGCAGTATTTT.

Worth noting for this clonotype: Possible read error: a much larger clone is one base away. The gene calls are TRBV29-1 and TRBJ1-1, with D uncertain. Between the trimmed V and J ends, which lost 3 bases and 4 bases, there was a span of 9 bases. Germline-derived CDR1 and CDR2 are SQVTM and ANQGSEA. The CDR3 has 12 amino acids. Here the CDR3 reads CSVDRSFTEAFF. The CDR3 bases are TGCAGCGTTGACCGATCCTTCACTGAAGCTTTCTTT.

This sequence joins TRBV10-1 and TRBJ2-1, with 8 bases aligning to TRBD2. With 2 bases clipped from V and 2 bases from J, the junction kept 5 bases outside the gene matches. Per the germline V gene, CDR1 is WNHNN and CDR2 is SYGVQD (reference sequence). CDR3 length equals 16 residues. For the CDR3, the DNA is TGCGCCAGCAGTGAGCAGTTAGCGGGAACCTACAATGAGCAGTTCTTC. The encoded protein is CASSEQLAGTYNEQFF.

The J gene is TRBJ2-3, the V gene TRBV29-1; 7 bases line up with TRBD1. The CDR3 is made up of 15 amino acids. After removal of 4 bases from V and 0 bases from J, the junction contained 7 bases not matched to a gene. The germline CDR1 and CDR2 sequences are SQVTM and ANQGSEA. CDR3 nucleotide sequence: TGCAGCGTTGTCCCGGGACAGCCAAGCACAGATACGCAGTATTTT. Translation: CSVVPGQPSTDTQYF.

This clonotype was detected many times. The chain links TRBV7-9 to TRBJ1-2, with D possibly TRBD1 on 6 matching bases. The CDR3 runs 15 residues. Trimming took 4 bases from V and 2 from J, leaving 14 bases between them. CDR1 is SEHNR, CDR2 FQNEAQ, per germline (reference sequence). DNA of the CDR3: TGTGCCAGCAGCTCGGGACAAATTGGGAACTATGGCTACACCTTC. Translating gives CASSSGQIGNYGYTF.

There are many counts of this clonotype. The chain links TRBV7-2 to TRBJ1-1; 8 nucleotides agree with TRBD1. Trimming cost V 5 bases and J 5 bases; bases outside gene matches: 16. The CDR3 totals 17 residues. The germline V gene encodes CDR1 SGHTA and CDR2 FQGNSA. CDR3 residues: CASSPPPSTGVRTEAFF. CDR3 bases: TGTGCCAGCAGCCCCCCCCCCTCGACAGGGGTAAGGACTGAAGCTTTCTTT.

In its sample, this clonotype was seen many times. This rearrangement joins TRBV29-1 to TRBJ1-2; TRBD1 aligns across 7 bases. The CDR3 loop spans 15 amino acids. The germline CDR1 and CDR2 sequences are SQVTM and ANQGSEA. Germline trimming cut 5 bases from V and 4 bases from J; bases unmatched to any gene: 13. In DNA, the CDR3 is TGCAGCGTTTGGACAGGACGCCTGCCCTCCTATGGCTACACCTTC. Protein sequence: CSVWTGRLPSYGYTF.

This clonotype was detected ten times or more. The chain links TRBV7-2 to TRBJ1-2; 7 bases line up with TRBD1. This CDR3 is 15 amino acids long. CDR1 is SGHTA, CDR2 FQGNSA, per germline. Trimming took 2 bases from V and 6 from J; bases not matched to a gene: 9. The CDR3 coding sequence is TGTGCCAGCAGCTTATACCGGGACAGAGCCGATGGCTACACCTTC. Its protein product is CASSLYRDRADGYTF.